This entry lists 7 T cell receptor beta chains sequenced from one sample in a study of HIV-infected children after antiretroviral therapy interruption. Treatment indicated: PENTA 11 planned treatment interruption arm or continuous ART arm. Unique molecular identifiers were included in an RNA-based 3' RACE TCR library. TCRdb processed the 3' RACE reads anew with MiXCR; each CDR3 protein has one entry. The data show fewer than 100,000 distinct CDR3 sequences, 6.9% seen once. Source: CD45RA+ CD4+ T cells from PBMCs, pooled from several time points, taken from a donor given antiretroviral therapy, either interrupted or continuous. The subset is: naive CD4+ CD45RA+ CD45RO- T cells. The receptors derive from a pool of human donors with HIV.

This clonotype occurred many times. The rearrangement joins TRBV7-2 to TRBJ2-5, with a weak D call TRBD1 (6 bases). V was cut by 4 bases and J by 5 bases, with 23 bases left in between. The CDR3 loop spans 17 amino acids. The germline CDR1 and CDR2 sequences are SGHTA and FQGNSA. The CDR3 loop is CASSWGGGGLLRETQYF. The DNA for the CDR3 is TGTGCCAGCAGCTGGGGTGGTGGGGGCCTTCTCCGGGAGACCCAGTACTTC. Combining the CDR3 with reference TRBV7-2 and TRBJ2-5 gives the whole variable domain GAGVSQSPSNKVTEKGKDVELRCDPISGHTALYWYRQSLGQGLEFLIYFQGNSAPDKSGLPSDRFSAERTGGSVSTLTIQRTQQEDSAVYLCASSWGGGGLLRETQYFGPGTRLLVL.

Ten or more counts support this clonotype. This chain links TRBV12-5 with TRBJ2-5; D remains unclear. This CDR3 is built from 10 residues. V was pared by 5 bases and J by 5 bases, with 3 bases between. Looked up from germline, CDR1 is LGHNT and CDR2 is FRNRAP. The CDR3 reads CASGPETQYF. CDR3 DNA: TGTGCTAGTGGTCCCGAGACCCAGTACTTC. Complete variable domain (other parts from reference TRBV12-5 and TRBJ2-5): DARVTQTPRHKVTEMGQEVTMRCQPILGHNTVFWYRQTMMQGLELLAYFRNRAPLDDSGMPKDRFSAEMPDATLATLKIQPSEPRDSAVYFCASGPETQYFGPGTRLLVL.

At least ten counts were recorded for this clonotype. The gene calls are TRBV4-1 and TRBJ1-2; 7 nucleotides match TRBD1. Trimming took 7 bases from V and 2 from J; bases not matched to a gene: 16. There are 17 residues in the CDR3. The V gene's germline CDR1 is MGHRA and CDR2 YSYEKL. The CDR3 here is CASTYPGTDPINYGYTF. The CDR3 DNA reads TGCGCCAGCACCTATCCCGGGACAGACCCTATAAACTATGGCTACACCTTC.

Many counts were recorded for this clonotype. The chain recombines TRBV11-2 with TRBJ2-1; 8 nucleotides line up with TRBD2. CDR1 is SGHAT, CDR2 FQNNGV, per germline. V was clipped by 5 bases and J by 8 bases; unmatched bases: 26. The CDR3 has 20 residues. CDR3 in amino acids: CASSIRIPSGTSTRGDEQFF. The CDR3 DNA is TGTGCCAGCAGCATCCGGATCCCATCCGGGACTAGTACTCGTGGCGATGAGCAGTTCTTC.

This clonotype was counted at least ten times. The chain joins TRBV6-1 to TRBJ2-3; a possible D gene is TRBD2 (5 bases). Germline CDR1 MNHNS, CDR2 SASEGT. Trimming stripped 2 bases from V and 11 bases from J, with 11 bases between. CDR3 length: 12 residues. This CDR3 is CASSEQDGKQYF. The CDR3 DNA reads TGTGCCAGCAGTGAACAGGACGGGAAGCAGTATTTT.

This clonotype was counted between two and nine times. The chain uses TRBV5-1 and TRBJ1-1, with no clear D. The germline V gene encodes CDR1 SGHRS and CDR2 YFSETQ. Deletions cut 4 bases from V and 0 bases from J, with 13 bases between. This CDR3 is built from 15 residues. The CDR3 DNA reads as TGCGCCAGCAGCCGGTCTTTAGAATTGAACACTGAAGCTTTCTTT. The encoded protein is CASSRSLELNTEAFF.

This clonotype was counted at least ten times. This chain connects TRBV12-3 or TRBV12-4 to TRBJ2-7; D is undetermined. The CDR3 covers 13 residues. Trimming removed 6 bases at V and 3 bases at J, with 12 bases between. This chain's CDR3 is CASSPDNIYEQYF. CDR3 coding DNA: TGTGCCAGCAGCCCAGATAACATCTACGAGCAGTACTTC.